The next 9 T cell receptor beta chains were all read from a single sample in a study of OX40 agonist ivuxolimab in advanced cancers. Sequencing was performed with immunoSEQ multiplex PCR; in TCRdb, only in-frame clones are kept and a portion is missing. The sample records 80,000 to 95,000 clones, approximately 90% being singletons. The sequencing here drew on CD4+ or CD8+ T cells sorted from blood, taken in a trial of the OX40 agonist ivuxolimab. These receptors were collected from an adult with an advanced solid tumor such as melanoma, head and neck, liver or kidney cancer.

V is TRBV4-2 and J is TRBJ2-3; 9 positions agree with TRBD2. CDR3 length: 17 residues. Per the germline V gene, CDR1 is LGHNA and CDR2 is YNFKEQ. With V trimmed by 0 bases and J by 2 bases, 6 bases remained unmatched. The CDR3 protein is CASSQDQGTSFTDTQYF. The DNA for the CDR3 is TGTGCCAGCAGCCAAGATCAAGGGACTAGCTTCACAGATACGCAGTATTTT.

The chain carries TRBV7-2 and TRBJ1-1; no clear D. V was clipped by 2 bases and J by 0 bases, with 4 bases between them. CDR1 and CDR2 (germline): SGHTA, FQGNSA. This CDR3 spans 13 amino acids. CDR3 nucleotides: TGTGCCAGCAGCTTATCCGTGAACACTGAAGCTTTCTTT. It translates to CASSLSVNTEAFF.

This sequence joins TRBV7-9 and TRBJ1-1, with 11 bases lining up with TRBD1. V lost 1 base, J lost 2 bases, and 6 bases stayed unmatched. Germline-derived CDR1 and CDR2 are SEHNR and FQNEAQ (reference sequence). The CDR3 runs 17 residues. The CDR3 nucleotides read TGTGCCAGCAGCTTAGGGCGGACAGGGGGCCGAAACACTGAAGCTTTCTTT. Protein sequence: CASSLGRTGGRNTEAFF.

This sequence joins TRBV30 and TRBJ2-5, with D possibly being TRBD1 (5 bases). Per the germline V gene, CDR1 is GTSNPN and CDR2 is SVGIG (reference sequence). The CDR3 totals 15 residues. The germline V and J ends were trimmed by 2 bases and 0 bases, with 13 bases remaining between them. The CDR3 nucleotides read TGTGCCTGGAGTCAATTTGGGGCGTACCAAGAGACCCAGTACTTC. Translating gives CAWSQFGAYQETQYF.

V gene TRBV9 combines with J gene TRBJ2-7; D uncertain. V lost 1 base to trimming and J lost 1 base, with 9 bases between them. CDR1 and CDR2 from the germline V gene are SGDLS and YYNGEE. The CDR3 sequence is 14 residues long. The CDR3 sequence is CASSVLPSSYEQYF. In DNA form, the CDR3 reads TGTGCCAGCAGCGTACTGCCATCTTCCTACGAGCAGTACTTC. The complete variable domain, with remaining parts taken from reference TRBV9 and TRBJ2-7, reads DSGVTQTPKHLITATGQRVTLRCSPRSGDLSVYWYQQSLDQGLQFLIQYYNGEERAKGNILERFSAQQFPDLHSELNLSSLELGDSALYFCASSVLPSSYEQYFGPGTRLTVT.

This rearrangement joins TRBV28 to TRBJ2-2; tentatively, D is TRBD1 (5 bases). The ends were cut back, 1 base at V and 4 bases at J, with 16 bases in the middle. Germline V gene sequence: CDR1 MDHEN, CDR2 SYDVKM. The length of the CDR3 is 17 residues. CDR3 region: CASSLYPGRQSTGELFF. CDR3 nucleotide sequence: TGTGCCAGCAGTTTATACCCAGGGCGGCAATCCACCGGGGAGCTGTTTTTT.

The chain recombines TRBV10-2 with TRBJ1-1, with D perhaps TRBD1 (6 bases). CDR3 length: 13 amino acids. CDR1 WSHSY and CDR2 SAAADI come from the germline V gene. V was trimmed by 6 bases and J by 0 bases, leaving 8 bases between them. Here the CDR3 DNA reads TGCGCCAGCAGGAGGGGGGTGAACACTGAAGCTTTCTTT. Residues: CASRRGVNTEAFF.

This clone was seen just once. The V call is TRBV2, the J call TRBJ2-5, with D perhaps assigned TRBD1 or TRBD2 (6 bases each). Germline CDR1 reads SNHLY; CDR2 reads FYNNEI. The V gene lost 10 bases and the J gene lost 3 bases, with 15 bases spanning the gap. There are 13 residues in the CDR3. The chain's CDR3 is CAISRGPEETQYF. The CDR3 region has the DNA TGTGCCATATCTCGGGGGCCGGAAGAGACCCAGTACTTC. The full variable domain, rest sourced from reference TRBV2 and TRBJ2-5, is EPEVTQTPSHQVTQMGQEVILRCVPISNHLYFYWYRQILGQKVEFLVSFYNNEISEKSEIFDDQFSVERPDGSNFTLKIRSTKLEDSAMYFCAISRGPEETQYFGPGTRLLVL.

V and J are TRBV6-4 and TRBJ1-2, with 7 bases matching TRBD1. Germline-derived CDR1 and CDR2 are MRHNA and SNTAGT. J gave up 6 bases and V 2 bases, and 3 bases lay outside the gene matches. The CDR3 extends over 13 amino acids. CDR3 region: CASSDRQGDGYTF. The CDR3 bases are TGTGCCAGCAGTGACCGGCAGGGGGATGGCTACACCTTC.